This entry lists 18 T cell receptor beta chains sequenced from one sample in a study of metastatic and nonmetastatic thyroid tumors. MiXCR re-clonotyped the PCR reads for TCRdb. Found here are tens of thousands of clones, roughly 30% of them singletons; the top ten hold approximately 15%. Every patient was untreated before thyroid surgery. The sample taken for sequencing was tumor tissue. These TCRs come from a male donor with papillary thyroid cancer or a benign thyroid nodule (not recorded which). Some clones in this sample may be carry-over from other donors' samples.

This clone was detected a few times. The chain couples TRBV12-3 or TRBV12-4 to TRBJ2-1, with 15 bases matching TRBD2. This CDR3 has 17 residues. V lost 6 bases and J lost 10; bases outside the gene matches: 13. CDR3 loop: CASRPRGLAGGLGEQFF. DNA for the CDR3: TGTGCCAGCAGACCCAGGGGACTAGCGGGAGGCCTCGGGGAGCAGTTCTTC.

In this sample, this clone is medium-sized. This chain uses TRBV20-1 with TRBJ1-5, with D possibly TRBD1 on 5 matching bases. The CDR3 has 13 amino acids. Trimming cost V 7 bases and J 7 bases, with 17 bases left between them. Germline-derived CDR1 and CDR2 are DFQATT and SNEGSKA (reference sequence). CDR3 nucleotides: TGCAGTGTTGGAAAGGCAGGGCTACAGCCCCAGCATTTT. This encodes CSVGKAGLQPQHF.

The table lists this clone with many counts. The V and J genes are TRBV3-1 and TRBJ1-6; 7 nucleotides line up with TRBD1. CDR3 length equals 14 residues. The germline CDR1 and CDR2 sequences are LGHDT and YNNKEL (reference sequence). The ends lost 4 bases at V and 7 bases at J; junction bases unmatched: 4. The CDR3 sequence is CASSLRTGNSPLHF. The CDR3 DNA follows: TGTGCCAGCAGCCTCCGGACAGGAAATTCACCCCTCCACTTT.

The CDR3 region is CASSLDDQGGYTF. The DNA for the CDR3 is TGCGCCAGCAGCTTGGATGACCAGGGTGGCTACACCTTC. The rearrangement joins TRBV5-1 to TRBJ1-2, with D possibly TRBD1 on 5 matching bases. Germline V gives CDR1 SGHRS, CDR2 YFSETQ. The germline V and J ends were trimmed by 0 bases and 7 bases, with 10 bases remaining between them. The length of the CDR3 is 13 residues. Using reference TRBV5-1 and TRBJ1-2 for the parts outside the CDR3, the full variable domain is KAGVTQTPRYLIKTRGQQVTLSCSPISGHRSVSWYQQTPGQGLQFLFEYFSETQRNKGNFPGRFSGRQFSNSRSEMNVSTLELGDSALYLCASSLDDQGGYTFGSGTRLTVV.

V and J are TRBV5-1 and TRBJ2-1; 8 nucleotides agree with TRBD1. The V and J ends lost 2 bases and 7 bases, in that order; junction bases with no gene match: 5. Germline CDR1 is SGHRS and CDR2 is YFSETQ. The CDR3 loop spans 14 amino acids. CDR3 sequence (DNA): TGCGCCAGCAGCTTTCAGGGGGCGAGGAATGAGCAGTTCTTC. It is translated as CASSFQGARNEQFF.

This clone was counted between two and nine times. The genes are TRBV20-1 and TRBJ1-1; 8 bases line up with TRBD1. Germline CDR1 reads DFQATT; CDR2 reads SNEGSKA (reference sequence). This CDR3 is built from 13 residues. CDR3 sequence reads: CRVQGVMNTEAFF. CDR3 coding DNA: TGCAGGGTACAGGGGGTGATGAACACTGAAGCTTTCTTT.

This chain links TRBV6-1 with TRBJ1-3; D unresolved. CDR3 length equals 12 residues. Trimming left V 8 bases short and J 1 base short, with 6 bases between. The germline V gene encodes CDR1 MNHNS and CDR2 SASEGT. The CDR3 coding sequence is TGTGCCAGCCGCGGGTCTGGAAACACCATATATTTT. Its protein product is CASRGSGNTIYF.

At least ten counts were recorded for this clone. The CDR3 nucleotides are TGTGCCAGCAGTGTGAGGCCAGAAAACACTGAAGCTTTCTTT. Amino acids: CASSVRPENTEAFF. The chain recombines TRBV6-1 with TRBJ1-1; D call uncertain. Looked up from germline, CDR1 is MNHNS and CDR2 is SASEGT. This CDR3 comprises 14 residues. Trimming removed 4 bases from V and 2 bases from J, with 11 bases in between.

This clone was observed a few times. This chain's CDR3 is CASSTSGRASGELFF. CDR3 sequence (DNA): TGTGCCAGCAGTACTAGCGGGAGGGCCTCCGGGGAGCTGTTTTTT. The rearrangement uses TRBV12-3 or TRBV12-4 and TRBJ2-2; TRBD2 matches at 13 bases. CDR3 length: 15 residues. V lost 5 bases and J lost 6; bases outside the gene matches: 3.

This chain uses TRBV11-2 with TRBJ1-1; TRBD1 might be the D (5 bases). The length of the CDR3 is 14 residues. The germline CDR1 and CDR2 sequences are SGHAT and FQNNGV. V lost 5 bases to trimming and J lost 1 base, with 11 bases between them. Written as DNA, the CDR3 is TGTGCCAGCAGCCTCCACGGGGCGAACACTGAAGCTTTCTTT. This encodes CASSLHGANTEAFF.

The chain employs TRBV6-2 or TRBV6-3 and TRBJ2-3; TRBD1 is a possible D gene (6 bases). This CDR3 is 15 amino acids long. V lost 6 bases, J lost 0 bases, and 13 bases lay in between. In germline, CDR1 is MNHEY, CDR2 SVGEGT. The CDR3, as DNA: TGTGCCAGCAGCCGCGCGGACAGAAGCACAGATACGCAGTATTTT. Translating gives CASSRADRSTDTQYF.

CDR3 loop: CASSLWSSGNTIYF. CDR3 in DNA: TGTGCCAGCAGCTTATGGAGCTCTGGAAACACCATATATTTT. The chain joins TRBV7-9 to TRBJ1-3, with unresolved D. This CDR3 comprises 14 residues. V dropped 2 bases and J dropped 0 bases, with 5 bases sitting between them. Germline V lookup: CDR1 SEHNR, CDR2 FQNEAQ (reference sequence).

Many counts were recorded for this clone. The chain couples TRBV5-4 to TRBJ2-7; the match to TRBD2 covers 11 bases. CDR1 is SGHNT, CDR2 YYREEE, per germline (reference sequence). This CDR3 contains 17 residues. J lost 0 bases, V lost 0 bases, and 5 bases had no gene match. CDR3 sequence reads: CASSLAGSGRASYEQYF. The CDR3 DNA sequence: TGTGCCAGCAGCTTGGCCGGTAGCGGGAGGGCCTCCTACGAGCAGTACTTC.

Only a few counts were recorded for this clone. At one boundary the junction diverges from the germline segment, which might be a read error. The chain employs TRBV6-1 and TRBJ1-1, with D tentatively TRBD1 (6 bases). Germline loops: CDR1 MNHNS, CDR2 SASEGT. This CDR3 is built from 14 residues. In DNA form, the CDR3 reads TGTGCCAGCAGTTCAGGGGCACCAATCACTGTAGCTTTCTTT. Its protein product is CASSSGAPITVAFF.

The chain employs TRBV20-1 and TRBJ1-6, with D uncertain. The germline V gene encodes CDR1 DFQATT and CDR2 SNEGSKA (reference sequence). The CDR3 has 13 residues. V lost 3 bases and J 10 bases, leaving 13 bases between the germline ends. CDR3 nucleotide sequence: TGCAGTGCTAGCTTGCCGGGATCCTCACCCCTCCACTTT. Its translation is CSASLPGSSPLHF.

The rearrangement joins TRBV20-1 to TRBJ2-3; perhaps TRBD2 as D (5 bases). Trimming cost V 4 bases and J 4 bases, with 18 bases left between them. CDR1 is DFQATT, CDR2 SNEGSKA, per germline (reference sequence). The CDR3 is 15 amino acids. The CDR3 DNA reads TGCAGTGCTACCCCCCGGGGAGTGTATTCAGATACGCAGTATTTT. Amino acid sequence: CSATPRGVYSDTQYF.

By its share, this clone is medium-sized. The V gene is TRBV6-2 or TRBV6-3, the J gene TRBJ1-6; D is undetermined. The CDR3 is 14 residues long. V was clipped by 6 bases and J by 5 bases, with 11 bases between them. CDR1 is MNHEY, CDR2 SVGEGT, per germline. In nucleotides, the CDR3 is TGTGCCAGCAGACGACTTGGCGATAATTCACCCCTCCACTTT. Translated: CASRRLGDNSPLHF.

This clone appeared a single time. The chain joins TRBV3-1 to TRBJ2-2; 10 bases fit TRBD1. Germline V gene data show CDR1 as LGHDT and CDR2 as YNNKEL (reference sequence). With V trimmed by 7 bases and J by 6 bases, 11 bases remained unmatched. The CDR3 is 16 residues long. As DNA, the CDR3 is TGTGCCAGCATCCGGCGACAGGGGGCGGGCGCCGGGGAGCTGTTTTTT. It specifies CASIRRQGAGAGELFF. The variable domain in full, completed from reference TRBV3-1 and TRBJ2-2, reads DTAVSQTPKYLVTQMGNDKSIKCEQNLGHDTMYWYKQDSKKFLKIMFSYNNKELIINETVPNRFSPKSPDKAHLNLHINSLELGDSAVYFCASIRRQGAGAGELFFGEGSRLTVL.